The rows below give T cell receptor beta chains drawn from one sample of a study of blood T cells in healthy people across ages. One entry per CDR3 protein, called by TCRdb with MiXCR from the 5' RACE reads. The sample lists about 700,000 distinct CDR3 sequences; about 32% were seen once. What was sequenced was blood. Receptors were obtained from a woman aged 80 or older in good health. Each CDR3 is given with its conserved first and last residue. A D gene is named only where the DNA matches it firmly. Size is omitted from some rows. Given values are once, few, many or a class for expanded clones.

j_call: TRBJ2-5; d_call: NA; v_call: TRBV5-1; cdr3_length: 17; clone_size: many; cdr3_aa: CASSRSGVGANQETQYF; cdr3_nt: TGCGCCAGCAGCCGGTCCGGGGTCGGGGCCAACCAAGAGACCCAGTACTTC
j_call: TRBJ1-1; d_call: TRBD1; v_call: TRBV20-1; cdr3_length: 14; clone_size: few; cdr3_aa: CSAKGQGVWTEAFF; cdr3_nt: TGCAGTGCAAAGGGACAGGGGGTTTGGACTGAAGCTTTCTTT
j_call: TRBJ2-5; d_call: TRBD2; v_call: TRBV6-2/TRBV6-3; cdr3_length: 17; clone_size: many; cdr3_aa: CASRDFLAGVFGETQYF; cdr3_nt: TGTGCCAGCAGGGACTTCCTAGCGGGGGTATTCGGAGAGACCCAGTACTTC
j_call: TRBJ1-1; d_call: NA; v_call: TRBV25-1; cdr3_length: 16; clone_size: NA; cdr3_aa: CASRGSPGREGVEAFF; cdr3_nt: TGTGCCAGCAGGGGCTCCCCGGGGAGGGAAGGCGTTGAAGCTTTCTTT
j_call: TRBJ1-2; d_call: TRBD1; v_call: TRBV20-1; cdr3_length: 14; clone_size: NA; cdr3_aa: CSASRTGGFYGYTF; cdr3_nt: TGCAGTGCTAGTAGGACAGGGGGCTTCTATGGCTACACCTTC
j_call: TRBJ2-6; d_call: NA; v_call: TRBV3-1; cdr3_length: 17; clone_size: few; cdr3_aa: CASSQDRAASGANVLTF; cdr3_nt: TGTGCCAGCAGCCAAGACAGGGCGGCCTCTGGGGCCAACGTCCTGACTTTC
j_call: TRBJ2-7; d_call: NA; v_call: TRBV7-9; cdr3_length: 17; clone_size: many; cdr3_aa: CASSRRLVAVSSYEQYF; cdr3_nt: TGTGCCAGCAGCCGACGGCTGGTAGCAGTCAGCTCCTACGAGCAGTACTTC
j_call: TRBJ2-5; d_call: NA; v_call: TRBV6-5; cdr3_length: 16; clone_size: NA; cdr3_aa: CASSYSGGESGETQYF; cdr3_nt: TGTGCCAGCAGTTACTCAGGCGGGGAATCGGGTGAGACCCAGTACTTC
j_call: TRBJ1-4; d_call: NA; v_call: TRBV12-3/TRBV12-4; cdr3_length: 14; clone_size: NA; cdr3_aa: CASSLRGLNEKRFF; cdr3_nt: TGTGCCAGCAGTTTGCGCGGACTTAATGAAAAACGGTTTTTT
j_call: TRBJ2-5; d_call: NA; v_call: TRBV3-1; cdr3_length: 17; clone_size: NA; cdr3_aa: CASSHPGVGFTYNEQYF; cdr3_nt: TGTGCCAGCAGCCACCCAGGAGTAGGGTTCACCTACAATGAACAGTACTTC
j_call: TRBJ2-5; d_call: NA; v_call: TRBV20-1; cdr3_length: 12; clone_size: many; cdr3_aa: CSARVTAGAQYF; cdr3_nt: TGCAGTGCTAGAGTGACAGCCGGAGCCCAGTACTTC
j_call: TRBJ2-5; d_call: TRBD2; v_call: TRBV20-1; cdr3_length: 16; clone_size: NA; cdr3_aa: CSARPGTNPAVGTQYF; cdr3_nt: TGCAGTGCTAGACCAGGGACTAACCCGGCGGTGGGGACCCAGTACTTC
j_call: TRBJ1-2; d_call: TRBD1; v_call: TRBV7-2; cdr3_length: 14; clone_size: once; cdr3_aa: CASSPIDRDSGYTF; cdr3_nt: TGTGCCAGCAGTCCTATTGACAGGGATAGTGGCTACACCTTC
j_call: TRBJ1-2; d_call: NA; v_call: TRBV7-2; cdr3_length: 14; clone_size: NA; cdr3_aa: CASSLLAGEDGYTF; cdr3_nt: TGTGCCAGCAGCTTACTGGCGGGAGAAGATGGCTACACCTTC
j_call: TRBJ1-2; d_call: NA; v_call: TRBV3-1; cdr3_length: 13; clone_size: NA; cdr3_aa: CASNEQDNYGYTF; cdr3_nt: TGTGCCAGCAACGAACAGGACAACTATGGCTACACCTTC
j_call: TRBJ1-5; d_call: NA; v_call: TRBV24-1; cdr3_length: 16; clone_size: few; cdr3_aa: CATSDSWGITNQPQHF; cdr3_nt: TGTGCCACCAGTGATTCCTGGGGAATTACTAATCAGCCCCAGCATTTT
j_call: TRBJ1-5; d_call: NA; v_call: TRBV30; cdr3_length: 13; clone_size: NA; cdr3_aa: CAWSGGRSQPQHF; cdr3_nt: TGTGCCTGGAGCGGGGGACGAAGCCAGCCCCAGCATTTT
j_call: TRBJ2-1; d_call: NA; v_call: TRBV5-1; cdr3_length: 17; clone_size: NA; cdr3_aa: CASSLAGSSDSYNEQFF; cdr3_nt: TGCGCCAGCAGCTTGGCCGGATCTAGCGACTCCTACAATGAGCAGTTCTTC
j_call: TRBJ1-2; d_call: NA; v_call: TRBV14; cdr3_length: 13; clone_size: many; cdr3_aa: CASSQSVNYGYTF; cdr3_nt: TGCGCCAGCAGCCAGTCGGTTAACTATGGCTACACCTTC
j_call: TRBJ1-2; d_call: NA; v_call: TRBV12-3/TRBV12-4; cdr3_length: 12; clone_size: NA; cdr3_aa: CASSLAGKGYTF; cdr3_nt: TGTGCCAGCAGTTTGGCAGGGAAAGGCTACACCTTC
j_call: TRBJ1-2; d_call: NA; v_call: TRBV21-1; cdr3_length: 13; clone_size: once; cdr3_aa: CASSNSGCYGYTF; cdr3_nt: TGTGCCAGCAGCAACTCAGGGTGCTATGGCTACACCTTC
j_call: TRBJ1-1; d_call: TRBD1; v_call: TRBV19; cdr3_length: 16; clone_size: many; cdr3_aa: CASSPRKGAGNTEAFF; cdr3_nt: TGTGCCAGTAGTCCCCGGAAGGGGGCCGGGAACACTGAAGCTTTCTTT
j_call: TRBJ2-1; d_call: TRBD1; v_call: TRBV9; cdr3_length: 14; clone_size: NA; cdr3_aa: CASNSGTGKYEQFF; cdr3_nt: TGTGCCAGCAACTCCGGGACAGGGAAATATGAGCAGTTCTTC
j_call: TRBJ1-2; d_call: NA; v_call: TRBV20-1; cdr3_length: 14; clone_size: NA; cdr3_aa: CSASHLGQGDGYTF; cdr3_nt: TGCAGTGCTAGCCACCTCGGGCAGGGAGATGGCTACACCTTC
j_call: TRBJ2-5; d_call: NA; v_call: TRBV5-6; cdr3_length: 15; clone_size: NA; cdr3_aa: CASSQLRGSQETQDF; cdr3_nt: TGTGCCAGCAGTCAACTCCGGGGGTCGCAAGAGACCCAGGACTTC
j_call: TRBJ2-1; d_call: TRBD2; v_call: TRBV11-2; cdr3_length: 21; clone_size: NA; cdr3_aa: CASSFPMALAGGPRSDNEQFF; cdr3_nt: TGTGCCAGCAGCTTCCCCATGGCACTAGCGGGGGGGCCTCGATCAGACAATGAGCAGTTCTTC
j_call: TRBJ1-2; d_call: NA; v_call: TRBV19; cdr3_length: 14; clone_size: NA; cdr3_aa: CASTNSQPPYGYTF; cdr3_nt: TGTGCCAGTACTAATTCGCAGCCTCCCTATGGCTACACCTTC
j_call: TRBJ2-3; d_call: NA; v_call: TRBV2; cdr3_length: 16; clone_size: many; cdr3_aa: CASSEGLGLSTDTQYF; cdr3_nt: TGTGCCAGCAGTGAGGGTCTAGGCTTGAGCACAGATACGCAGTATTTT
j_call: TRBJ1-1; d_call: NA; v_call: TRBV10-3; cdr3_length: 14; clone_size: few; cdr3_aa: CAIARTGGLNEAFF; cdr3_nt: TGTGCCATCGCCCGTACAGGAGGATTAAATGAAGCTTTCTTT
j_call: TRBJ1-2; d_call: TRBD1; v_call: TRBV7-2; cdr3_length: 16; clone_size: NA; cdr3_aa: CASSLARTGGYYGYTF; cdr3_nt: TGTGCCAGCAGCTTAGCCCGGACAGGGGGTTACTATGGCTACACCTTC
j_call: TRBJ2-7; d_call: NA; v_call: TRBV4-1; cdr3_length: 15; clone_size: many; cdr3_aa: CASSQVVGGAYEQYF; cdr3_nt: TGCGCCAGCAGCCAAGTGGTCGGCGGAGCCTACGAGCAGTACTTC
j_call: TRBJ2-3; d_call: NA; v_call: TRBV20-1; cdr3_length: 16; clone_size: NA; cdr3_aa: CSARDGRRASTDTQYF; cdr3_nt: TGCAGTGCTAGAGATGGGCGGCGAGCTAGCACAGATACGCAGTATTTT
j_call: TRBJ1-1; d_call: NA; v_call: TRBV3-1; cdr3_length: 13; clone_size: NA; cdr3_aa: CASSQTWGTEAFF; cdr3_nt: TGTGCCAGCAGTCAAACTTGGGGGACTGAAGCTTTCTTT
j_call: TRBJ2-3; d_call: TRBD1; v_call: TRBV12-3/TRBV12-4; cdr3_length: 15; clone_size: many; cdr3_aa: CASTQEQGSTDTQYF; cdr3_nt: TGTGCCAGCACCCAGGAACAGGGGAGCACAGATACGCAGTATTTT
j_call: TRBJ2-1; d_call: TRBD1; v_call: TRBV2; cdr3_length: 14; clone_size: NA; cdr3_aa: CASMVNRGTNEQFF; cdr3_nt: TGTGCCAGCATGGTCAACAGGGGGACCAATGAGCAGTTCTTC
j_call: TRBJ2-1; d_call: TRBD2; v_call: TRBV20-1; cdr3_length: 14; clone_size: NA; cdr3_aa: CSAPGGGSRDEQFF; cdr3_nt: TGCAGTGCCCCAGGTGGCGGGAGTAGGGATGAGCAGTTCTTC
j_call: TRBJ2-5; d_call: TRBD2; v_call: TRBV7-2; cdr3_length: 15; clone_size: NA; cdr3_aa: CTSSGRLAGGETQYF; cdr3_nt: TGTACCAGCAGCGGTCGACTAGCGGGGGGGGAGACCCAGTACTTC
j_call: TRBJ1-1; d_call: NA; v_call: TRBV4-2; cdr3_length: 14; clone_size: few; cdr3_aa: CASSQDQVSTEAFF; cdr3_nt: TGTGCCAGCAGCCAAGATCAGGTTTCGACTGAAGCTTTCTTT
j_call: TRBJ2-1; d_call: TRBD2; v_call: TRBV6-8; cdr3_length: 10; clone_size: NA; cdr3_aa: CASGAGEGFF; cdr3_nt: TGTGCCAGCGGGGCCGGGGAGGGGTTCTTC
j_call: TRBJ2-1; d_call: TRBD2; v_call: TRBV9; cdr3_length: 17; clone_size: many; cdr3_aa: CASSTGLAGGPGNEQFF; cdr3_nt: TGTGCCAGCAGCACGGGACTAGCGGGGGGGCCTGGGAATGAGCAGTTCTTC
j_call: TRBJ2-1; d_call: NA; v_call: TRBV6-2/TRBV6-3; cdr3_length: 12; clone_size: NA; cdr3_aa: CASSYGWGEQFF; cdr3_nt: TGTGCCAGCAGTTACGGCTGGGGTGAGCAGTTCTTC
j_call: TRBJ1-1; d_call: TRBD1; v_call: TRBV28; cdr3_length: 16; clone_size: NA; cdr3_aa: CAGSFRQGRRNTEAFF; cdr3_nt: TGTGCCGGCAGCTTCAGACAGGGGAGAAGGAACACTGAAGCTTTCTTT
j_call: TRBJ2-5; d_call: TRBD2; v_call: TRBV7-8; cdr3_length: 16; clone_size: NA; cdr3_aa: CASSSRLAGQYNEQYF; cdr3_nt: TGTGCCAGCAGCTCCAGACTAGCGGGGCAGTACAATGAGCAGTACTTC
j_call: TRBJ2-2; d_call: TRBD2; v_call: TRBV4-2; cdr3_length: 16; clone_size: NA; cdr3_aa: CASSQVEREGTGELFF; cdr3_nt: TGTGCCAGCAGCCAAGTAGAGCGGGAGGGTACCGGGGAGCTGTTTTTT
j_call: TRBJ2-2; d_call: TRBD2; v_call: TRBV6-2/TRBV6-3; cdr3_length: 17; clone_size: few; cdr3_aa: CASSYQQGLAVAGELFF; cdr3_nt: TGTGCCAGCAGTTACCAGCAGGGACTAGCGGTGGCCGGGGAGCTGTTTTTT
j_call: TRBJ1-6; d_call: NA; v_call: TRBV3-1; cdr3_length: 16; clone_size: many; cdr3_aa: CASSSYTGTVNSPLHF; cdr3_nt: TGTGCCAGCAGCTCCTATACCGGGACGGTAAATTCACCCCTCCACTTT
j_call: TRBJ2-1; d_call: TRBD1; v_call: TRBV29-1; cdr3_length: 14; clone_size: NA; cdr3_aa: CSVAGTGLYNEQFF; cdr3_nt: TGCAGCGTCGCCGGGACAGGCCTTTACAATGAGCAGTTCTTC
j_call: TRBJ2-7; d_call: TRBD1; v_call: TRBV28; cdr3_length: 13; clone_size: many; cdr3_aa: CASRLTGVREQYF; cdr3_nt: TGTGCCAGCAGACTCACAGGGGTGAGGGAGCAGTACTTC
j_call: TRBJ2-5; d_call: NA; v_call: TRBV9; cdr3_length: 15; clone_size: NA; cdr3_aa: CASSVVPSTQETQYF; cdr3_nt: TGTGCCAGCAGCGTAGTACCGTCCACCCAAGAGACCCAGTACTTC
j_call: TRBJ1-1; d_call: TRBD1; v_call: TRBV7-2; cdr3_length: 15; clone_size: many; cdr3_aa: CASSLARGLGTEAFF; cdr3_nt: TGTGCCAGCAGCTTAGCCAGGGGGCTCGGCACTGAAGCTTTCTTT
j_call: TRBJ2-1; d_call: NA; v_call: TRBV7-2; cdr3_length: 15; clone_size: NA; cdr3_aa: CASSHGRNSYNEQFF; cdr3_nt: TGTGCCAGCAGTCACGGACGCAACTCCTACAATGAGCAGTTCTTC
j_call: TRBJ1-1; d_call: NA; v_call: TRBV20-1; cdr3_length: 15; clone_size: few; cdr3_aa: CSATDAGGWGTEAFF; cdr3_nt: TGCAGTGCTACCGACGCGGGGGGATGGGGCACTGAAGCTTTCTTT
j_call: TRBJ2-7; d_call: TRBD1; v_call: TRBV18; cdr3_length: 15; clone_size: many; cdr3_aa: CASSPRTGKNYEQYF; cdr3_nt: TGTGCCAGCTCACCCCGGACAGGGAAAAACTACGAGCAGTACTTC
j_call: TRBJ2-1; d_call: TRBD2; v_call: TRBV20-1; cdr3_length: 14; clone_size: once; cdr3_aa: CSATIGLAYNEQFF; cdr3_nt: TGCAGTGCTACCATAGGACTAGCCTACAATGAGCAGTTCTTC
j_call: TRBJ2-5; d_call: NA; v_call: TRBV6-5; cdr3_length: 11; clone_size: many; cdr3_aa: CASSFGQTQYF; cdr3_nt: TGTGCCAGCAGTTTCGGGCAGACCCAGTACTTC
j_call: TRBJ2-3; d_call: NA; v_call: TRBV6-1; cdr3_length: 15; clone_size: NA; cdr3_aa: CASSEAAGGTDTQYF; cdr3_nt: TGTGCCAGCAGTGAAGCAGCCGGGGGCACAGATACGCAGTATTTT
j_call: TRBJ2-2; d_call: TRBD2; v_call: TRBV25-1; cdr3_length: 13; clone_size: many; cdr3_aa: CASSVGGRGELFF; cdr3_nt: TGTGCCAGCAGTGTGGGAGGGCGTGGGGAGCTGTTTTTT
j_call: TRBJ1-1; d_call: NA; v_call: TRBV2; cdr3_length: 13; clone_size: many; cdr3_aa: CASPGDTNTEAFF; cdr3_nt: TGTGCCAGCCCGGGGGACACCAACACTGAAGCTTTCTTT